The clone carrying this T cell receptor beta chain was recorded many times. The antigen remains undetermined. The CDR3 is made up of 12 amino acids. V gave up 5 bases and J gave up 4 bases, with 9 bases separating them. From germline, CDR1 is SEHNR and CDR2 FQNEAQ (reference sequence). The study excluded patients with uncontrolled infection, other autoimmune disease, pregnancy or lactation. PBMCs were derived from about 10 ml fresh peripheral blood. The TCR beta CDR3 regions underwent amplification using RNA transcripts as the source. The study used the HTBI primer set for a first-round RT-PCR of the TCR CDR3. TCRdb ran MiXCR on the multiplex PCR reads and lists one entry per CDR3 protein. This sample has hundreds of thousands of distinct CDR3 sequences, with roughly 15% found just once. This sample is drawn from a study of T cells in Graves' hyperthyroidism and ophthalmopathy. Notes on the study in general: Among thyroid clonotypes expanded above 0.001, most also appeared in blood. Ophthalmopathy, as predicted by the model, came a median roughly 6.8 months after the prediction.

The chain combines TRBV7-9 with TRBJ2-7, with D possibly being TRBD1 (5 bases). The sequenced material came from blood. This clonotype was sampled from a woman in her 50s with Graves' ophthalmopathy. As DNA, the CDR3 is TGTGCCAGCAGCGCTCAGGGTTACGAGCAGTACTTC. Translated, it gives CASSAQGYEQYF.